This T cell receptor (beta chain) was sequenced in a study of cytomegalovirus exposure and HLA in healthy donors. PCR amplification relied on 60 Vbeta primers (plus 13 Jbeta primers). Repertoires were generated with immunoSEQ multiplex PCR, while TCRdb's copy carries only in-frame clones and drops some. The table has about 160,000 clones, approximately 80% seen once. The V gene lost 4 bases and the J gene lost 4 bases, with 10 bases spanning the gap. The CDR3 totals 13 residues. Per germline, CDR1 MNHNS and CDR2 SASEGT. The sequenced sample was PBMCs. This chain joins TRBV6-1 and TRBJ2-5; D perhaps matches TRBD2 (6 bases). The sequence derives from a man aged 25 to 40 in good health and CMV-seropositive. The CDR3 coding sequence is TGTGCCAGCAGTGTCGGGGGTGGAGAGACCCAGTACTTC. Protein: CASSVGGGETQYF.